A selection of T cell receptor beta chains follows, all from one sample in a study of CD8 T cells in Susac syndrome. TCRdb processed the immunoSEQ multiplex PCR reads anew with MiXCR; each CDR3 protein has one entry. The sample holds about 150,000 distinct CDR3 sequences; 95% to 96% are singletons and the top ten take under 0.15%. What was sequenced was CD8+ T cells from PBMCs. These receptors all come from a human donor with multiple sclerosis. Each CDR3 is given with its conserved first and last residue. D genes are given only for firm matches. Size tells how often a clone was seen (once, few, many) or the class of an expanded clone, and some rows leave it out.

D,J,V,size,CDR3,DNA
.,TRBJ2-3,TRBV30,.,CAWSLWRADTQYF,TGTGCCTGGAGTCTATGGAGGGCAGATACGCAGTATTTT
.,TRBJ2-1,TRBV7-9,.,CASSFTGTLQLEQFF,TGTGCCAGCAGCTTCACCGGGACGCTACAATTAGAGCAGTTCTTC
TRBD2,TRBJ2-5,TRBV29-1,.,CSVESKPSGGGPQETQYF,TGCAGCGTTGAAAGTAAGCCTAGCGGGGGAGGCCCACAAGAGACCCAGTACTTC
.,TRBJ1-6,TRBV6-5,.,CASSYGASPLHF,TGTGCCAGCAGTTACGGTGCGTCACCCCTCCACTTT
TRBD1,TRBJ2-3,TRBV3-1,.,CASSHLTGITDTQYF,TGTGCCAGCAGCCACCTGACAGGGATCACAGATACGCAGTATTTT
.,TRBJ2-1,TRBV24-1,.,CATSDLTNEQFF,TGTGCCACCAGTGATTTGACCAATGAGCAGTTCTTC
.,TRBJ1-1,TRBV7-9,.,CASSFPLDREMNTEAFF,TGTGCCAGCAGCTTCCCGTTGGACAGAGAAATGAACACTGAAGCTTTCTTT
TRBD1,TRBJ1-2,TRBV7-9,.,CASSPPKSGQDHGYTF,TGTGCCAGCAGCCCACCTAAATCCGGACAGGACCATGGCTACACCTTC
.,TRBJ1-2,TRBV29-1,.,CSVEDGRDFYGYTF,TGCAGCGTTGAAGATGGGCGGGACTTCTATGGCTACACCTTC
.,TRBJ2-1,TRBV7-9,few,CASREGQGTEQFF,TGTGCCAGCAGGGAGGGGCAGGGGACCGAGCAGTTCTTC
TRBD2,TRBJ2-5,TRBV6-5,.,CASGLAGIQETQYF,TGTGCCAGCGGGCTAGCGGGGATTCAAGAGACCCAGTACTTC
.,TRBJ1-1,TRBV27,.,CASSWGRDTEAFF,TGTGCCAGCAGTTGGGGCAGGGACACTGAAGCTTTCTTT
.,TRBJ2-7,TRBV12-5,.,CASGLPTLRGASYEQYF,TGTGCTAGTGGTTTGCCTACTCTAAGGGGGGCCTCCTACGAGCAGTACTTC
TRBD1,TRBJ1-1,TRBV30,.,CAWSAGTGTTEAFF,TGTGCCTGGAGTGCCGGGACAGGGACGACTGAAGCTTTCTTT
.,TRBJ1-5,TRBV5-1,.,CASSLVGGAEPQHF,TGCGCCAGCAGCTTGGTCGGGGGTGCAGAGCCCCAGCATTTT
.,TRBJ2-7,TRBV4-1,.,CASSLSPGPGYEQYF,TGCGCCAGCAGCCTATCTCCGGGACCCGGCTACGAGCAGTACTTC
.,TRBJ1-2,TRBV5-6,.,CASSTEGQGGGYTF,TGTGCCAGCAGCACGGAGGGGCAGGGAGGCGGCTACACCTTC
.,TRBJ2-7,TRBV20-1,.,CSANPPTGSPYEQYF,TGCAGTGCCAATCCCCCTACAGGGAGTCCCTACGAGCAGTACTTC
.,TRBJ2-3,TRBV2,.,CASKGTDTQYF,TGTGCCAGCAAAGGGACAGATACGCAGTATTTT
.,TRBJ1-1,TRBV30,few,CAWTLMNTEAFF,TGTGCCTGGACTCTTATGAACACTGAAGCTTTCTTT